This T cell receptor beta chain appears in the sequencing data of a study of shared clonotypes between healthy human individuals. General study results and limits: Generally, estimated richness proved larger in naive subsets than it did in memory subsets.

CDR1 and CDR2 from the germline V gene are ENHRY and SYGVKD. The V and J ends lost 3 bases and 1 base respectively, with 6 bases between them. This CDR3 is 14 amino acids long. A remark on this clone: Its specificity is not known.

The method was immunoSEQ multiplex PCR; TCRdb's version includes in-frame clones alone and lacks a portion of them. The sample has under 1,900,000 clones; just under 99% are singletons. Material for sequencing was naive CD4+ T cells sorted from blood. Indicated subset: CD45RA+ positively selected. This sequence joins TRBV10-3 and TRBJ1-4; D unclear. The source is a young man in good health. As DNA, the CDR3 is TGTGCCATCAGTGAACGGCTAACTAATGAAAAACTGTTTTTT. It codes for CAISERLTNEKLFF.